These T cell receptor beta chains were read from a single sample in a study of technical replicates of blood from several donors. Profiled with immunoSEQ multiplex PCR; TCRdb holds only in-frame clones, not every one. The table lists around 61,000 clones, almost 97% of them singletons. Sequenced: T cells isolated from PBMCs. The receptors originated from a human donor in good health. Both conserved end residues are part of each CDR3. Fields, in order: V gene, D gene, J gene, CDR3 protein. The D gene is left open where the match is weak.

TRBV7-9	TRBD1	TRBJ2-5	CASSLEGDRGRETQYF
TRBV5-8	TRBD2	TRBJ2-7	CASNLGLAGGEQQYF
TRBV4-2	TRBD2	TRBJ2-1	CASSQVMAGAAEQFF
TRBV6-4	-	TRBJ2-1	CASSVAGSSDEQFF
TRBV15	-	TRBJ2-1	CATSTRQGYYNEQFF
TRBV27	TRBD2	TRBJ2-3	CASSWGTSGITDTQYF
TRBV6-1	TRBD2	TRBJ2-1	CASSGGLAPSNEQFF
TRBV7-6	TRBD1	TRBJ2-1	CASSLGQGDLNEQFF
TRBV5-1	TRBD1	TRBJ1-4	CASSSGTGDNEKLFF
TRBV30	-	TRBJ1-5	CAWSLTGNQPQHF
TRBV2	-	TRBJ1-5	CASSGERGRGPQHF
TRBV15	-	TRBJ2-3	CATSRDRGDKGNTQYF
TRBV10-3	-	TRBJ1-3	CASSTGTHAITIYF
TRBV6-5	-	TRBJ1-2	CASTPQINYGYTF